This TCR beta chain was retrieved from a study of response to subunit inactivated influenza vaccine. General observations from the study: T cells newly recruited by each seasonal influenza vaccination are few, the authors suggested.

About this clonotype itself: Its target is not known.

TCRdb analysed the RT-PCR reads with MiXCR anew, one entry per CDR3 protein. The repertoire holds roughly 500,000 distinct CDR3 sequences, with about 17% as singletons. The CDR3 spans 15 residues. The V end lost 2 bases, the J end lost 1 base, and 12 bases lay between the germline ends. The germline V gene has CDR1 MNHEY and CDR2 SVGEGT. The source of this sequence is a man aged 50 to 69 who received an inactivated influenza vaccine. The J gene is TRBJ2-7, the V gene TRBV6-2 or TRBV6-3; TRBD2 might be the D (5 bases). The sample in question was CD4+ T cells sorted from PBMCs, obtained 23 to 25 months after vaccination. CDR3 loop: CASSYPGSISYEQYF. As DNA, the CDR3 is TGTGCCAGCAGTTACCCGGGGTCGATTTCCTACGAGCAGTACTTC.